What follows describes a single T cell receptor beta chain. Its specificity is unknown. This entry is derived from a study of blood T cells in healthy people across ages. V gave up 0 bases and J gave up 3 bases, with 15 bases separating them. Germline V gene lookup returns CDR1 MGHRA and CDR2 YSYEKL. This CDR3 is built from 17 residues. Ranging in age from roughly 6 to 95, the donors were healthy Caucasian individuals from Russia. A minimum of 7 million PBMCs was isolated per sample. Primed by a sample-barcoded 5' primer and a J-beta primer mix, a second PCR proceeded for about 7 to 11 cycles. TCRdb re-called the 5' RACE reads through MiXCR, storing one row per CDR3 protein. The data show under 2 million distinct CDR3 sequences, 34% seen once. Overall study findings and caveats: In older individuals, TCR beta diversity per million T cells was lower, falling roughly linearly with age.

The source is a woman aged 25 to 45 in good health. Sequencing was performed on blood. The V gene is TRBV4-1, the J gene TRBJ2-1, with a tentative D call TRBD2 (6 bases). In DNA, the CDR3 is TGCGCCAGCAGCCAAGATAGTGGCGGGACCCTCTACAATGAGCAGTTCTTC. Residues: CASSQDSGGTLYNEQFF.